This section outlines one TCR beta chain sequence together with its context. Antigen unknown. This sample is part of a study of cytotoxic CD8 clonotypes in ibrutinib-treated CLL. About the research overall: Among the patients, about a dozen presented as relapsed/refractory and over 14 as treatment-naive; about 17 showed unmutated IGHV. Findings of the study overall: Against age-matched healthy donors, baseline clonality ran higher and tracked circulating CD8+ T-cell counts.

Measured with immunoSEQ multiplex PCR; TCRdb has only the in-frame clones, and not every one. The sample carries 150,000 to 250,000 clones, 72% recorded once. Unmatched junction bases numbered 7, after V lost 5 bases and J lost 7 bases. The CDR3 runs 15 residues. Germline V lookup: CDR1 MDHEN, CDR2 SYDVKM. This clonotype was obtained from a human donor with chronic lymphocytic leukemia. The chain recombines TRBV28 with TRBJ2-1; 11 bases are a match to TRBD2. The material sequenced was PBMCs, taken after 24 months of ibrutinib treatment. This chain's CDR3 is CASSDPLAGVNEQFF. The CDR3, as DNA: TGTGCCAGCAGTGATCCACTAGCGGGAGTTAATGAGCAGTTCTTC.